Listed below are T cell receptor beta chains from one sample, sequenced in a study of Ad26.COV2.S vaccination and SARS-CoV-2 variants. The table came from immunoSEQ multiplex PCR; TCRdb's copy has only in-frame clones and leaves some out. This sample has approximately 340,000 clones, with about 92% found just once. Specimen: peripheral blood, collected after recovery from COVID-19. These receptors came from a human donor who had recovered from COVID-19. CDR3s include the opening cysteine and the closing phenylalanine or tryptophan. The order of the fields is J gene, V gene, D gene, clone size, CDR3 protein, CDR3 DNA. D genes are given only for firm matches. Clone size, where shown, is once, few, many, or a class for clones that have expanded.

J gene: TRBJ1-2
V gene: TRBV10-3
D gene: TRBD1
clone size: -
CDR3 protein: CAISPQDRGDGYTF
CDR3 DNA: TGTGCCATCAGTCCTCAGGACAGGGGGGATGGCTACACCTTC

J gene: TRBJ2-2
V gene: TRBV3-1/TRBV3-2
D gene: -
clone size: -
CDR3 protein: CASSQGSTGELFF
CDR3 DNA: TGTGCCAGCAGCCAAGGATCCACCGGGGAGCTGTTTTTT

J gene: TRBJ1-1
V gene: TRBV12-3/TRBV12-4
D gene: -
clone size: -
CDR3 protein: CASSPGTEAFF
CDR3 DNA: TGTGCCAGCAGTCCGGGAACTGAAGCTTTCTTT

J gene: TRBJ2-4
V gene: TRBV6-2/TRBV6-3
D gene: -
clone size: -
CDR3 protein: CASSSNRRLAKNIQYF
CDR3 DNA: TGTGCCAGCAGTTCAAACCGTCGTCTAGCCAAAAACATTCAGTACTTC

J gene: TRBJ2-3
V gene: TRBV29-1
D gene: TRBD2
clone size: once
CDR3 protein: CSVDLAGVTDTQYF
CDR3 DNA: TGCAGCGTTGACTTAGCGGGAGTCACAGATACGCAGTATTTT

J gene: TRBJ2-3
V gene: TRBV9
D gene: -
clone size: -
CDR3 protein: CASSAPRDNQEDTQYF
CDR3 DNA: TGTGCCAGCAGCGCCCCCCGGGACAACCAAGAAGATACGCAGTATTTT

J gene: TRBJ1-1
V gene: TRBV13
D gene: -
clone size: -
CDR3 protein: CASSLEGHLNTEAFF
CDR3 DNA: TGTGCCAGCAGCTTGGAGGGACACTTGAACACTGAAGCTTTCTTT

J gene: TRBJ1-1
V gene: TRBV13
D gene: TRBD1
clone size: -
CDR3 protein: CASRETGAFTEAFF
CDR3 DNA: TGTGCCAGCAGAGAGACAGGGGCTTTTACTGAAGCTTTCTTT

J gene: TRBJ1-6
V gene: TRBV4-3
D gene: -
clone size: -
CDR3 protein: CASSQEAAAPLHF
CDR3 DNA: TGCGCCAGCAGCCAAGAGGCCGCTGCACCCCTCCACTTT

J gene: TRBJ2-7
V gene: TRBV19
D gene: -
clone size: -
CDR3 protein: CASSKIRDTAYEQYF
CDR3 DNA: TGTGCCAGTAGTAAAATACGGGACACAGCCTACGAGCAGTACTTC

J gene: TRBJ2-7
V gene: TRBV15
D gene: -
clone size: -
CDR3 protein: CATSRAPGSPGQSSYEQYF
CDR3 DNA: TGTGCCACCAGCAGAGCCCCGGGGTCGCCAGGGCAGAGCTCCTACGAGCAGTACTTC

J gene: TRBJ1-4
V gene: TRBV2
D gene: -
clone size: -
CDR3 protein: CASAIREPNEKLFF
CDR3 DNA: TGTGCCAGCGCTATAAGGGAACCTAATGAAAAACTGTTTTTT

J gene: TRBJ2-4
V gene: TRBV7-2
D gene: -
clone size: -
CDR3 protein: CASSLGGARNIQYF
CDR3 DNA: TGTGCCAGCAGCTTAGGAGGGGCTAGGAACATTCAGTACTTC

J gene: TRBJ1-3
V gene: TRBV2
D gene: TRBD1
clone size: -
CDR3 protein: CASSGDSYSGNTIYF
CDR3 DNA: TGTGCCAGCAGTGGGGACAGCTACTCTGGAAACACCATATATTTT

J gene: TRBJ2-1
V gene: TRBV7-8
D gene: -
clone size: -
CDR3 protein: CASSLGQANEQFF
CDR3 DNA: TGTGCCAGCAGCTTAGGCCAGGCGAATGAGCAGTTCTTC

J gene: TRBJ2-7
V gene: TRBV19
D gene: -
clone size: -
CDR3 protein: CASIGAARRPFHEQYF
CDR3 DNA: TGTGCCAGTATAGGGGCGGCCCGAAGACCTTTCCACGAGCAGTACTTC

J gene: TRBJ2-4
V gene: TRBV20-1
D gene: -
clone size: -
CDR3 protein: CSASAWEAKNIQYF
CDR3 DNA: TGCAGTGCTAGTGCGTGGGAAGCCAAAAACATTCAGTACTTC

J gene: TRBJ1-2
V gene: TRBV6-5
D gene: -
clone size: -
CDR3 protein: CASSGLRIAYGYTF
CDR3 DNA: TGTGCCAGCAGCGGGTTGAGGATCGCCTATGGCTACACCTTC

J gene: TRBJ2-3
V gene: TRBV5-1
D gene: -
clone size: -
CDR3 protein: CASSITGWSDTQYF
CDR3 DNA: TGCGCCAGCAGCATCACAGGGTGGTCAGATACGCAGTATTTT

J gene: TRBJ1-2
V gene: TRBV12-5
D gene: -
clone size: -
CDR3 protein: CASGLGGVGAYGYTF
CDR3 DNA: TGTGCTAGTGGTTTGGGTGGGGTGGGGGCTTATGGCTACACCTTC

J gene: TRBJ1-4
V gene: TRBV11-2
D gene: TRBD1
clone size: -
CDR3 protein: CASSTSGQTNEKLFF
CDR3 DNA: TGTGCCAGCAGCACTTCGGGACAGACAAATGAAAAACTGTTTTTT

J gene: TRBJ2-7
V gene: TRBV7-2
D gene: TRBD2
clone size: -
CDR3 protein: CASSFAVALAGVEQYF
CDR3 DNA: TGTGCCAGCAGCTTCGCGGTAGCCCTAGCGGGGGTGGAGCAGTACTTC

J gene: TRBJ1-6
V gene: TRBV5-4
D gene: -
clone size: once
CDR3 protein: CASSAAHRAGNSPLHF
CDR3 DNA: TGTGCCAGCAGCGCAGCCCACAGGGCGGGTAATTCACCCCTCCACTTT

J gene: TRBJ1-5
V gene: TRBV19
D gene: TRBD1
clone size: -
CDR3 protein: CASSWGGGGSNQPQHF
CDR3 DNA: TGTGCCAGTAGTTGGGGGGGAGGGGGCAGCAATCAGCCCCAGCATTTT

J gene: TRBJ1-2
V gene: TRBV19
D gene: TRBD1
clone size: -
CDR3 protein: CASRDRGRGYTF
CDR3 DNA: TGTGCCAGTAGGGACAGGGGACGGGGCTACACCTTC

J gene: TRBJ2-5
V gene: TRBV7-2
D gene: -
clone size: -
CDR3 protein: CASSPSLGETQYF
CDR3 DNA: TGTGCCAGCAGCCCGTCCCTGGGAGAGACCCAGTACTTC

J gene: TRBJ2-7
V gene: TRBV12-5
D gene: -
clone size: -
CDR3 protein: CASGIYRADGSSYEQYF
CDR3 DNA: TGTGCTAGTGGTATCTACCGGGCCGATGGTAGTTCTTACGAGCAGTACTTC

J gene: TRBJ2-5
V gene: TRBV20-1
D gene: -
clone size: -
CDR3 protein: CSASLGRETQYF
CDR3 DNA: TGCAGTGCTAGTTTAGGAAGAGAGACCCAGTACTTC

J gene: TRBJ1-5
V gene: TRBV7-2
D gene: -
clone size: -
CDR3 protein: CASSPANHQPQHF
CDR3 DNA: TGTGCCAGCAGCCCAGCGAACCATCAGCCCCAGCATTTT